The 29 T cell receptor beta chains presented below share a single source sample, sequenced in a study of shared clonotypes between healthy human individuals (dated by TCRdb to 2018 to 2021). Libraries came from the immunoSEQ multiplex PCR assay. TCRdb re-hosts the immuneACCESS table, in-frame sequences only. Its copies lack some clones; in the studies checked, an unresolved V gene accounts for under half of them, and the cause for the rest is not known. This sample gives approximately 1,500,000 clones in total; approximately 98% of them show up just once. The ten top clones hold 0.4% to 0.55% of the sample. The sequenced sample was naive CD4+ T cells sorted from blood. The cell subset or site label, read with the paper, signifies: CD45RA+ positively selected. All receptors derive from a man under 40 in good health.

This rearrangement joins TRBV19 to TRBJ2-7, with 12 bases aligning to TRBD2. Germline-derived CDR1 and CDR2 are LNHDA and SQIVND (reference sequence). Trimming at V came to 3 bases and at J to 6 bases, leaving 6 bases not matched to a gene. There are 15 residues in the CDR3. CDR3 DNA sequence: TGTGCCAGTAGTATGCCTAGCGGGAGGGTTGGCGAGCAGTACTTC. It is translated as CASSMPSGRVGEQYF.

V and J are TRBV5-4 and TRBJ2-3; 10 bases fit TRBD2. The germline V gene has CDR1 SGHNT and CDR2 YYREEE (reference sequence). The CDR3 length is 15 residues. V dropped 1 base and J dropped 3; count of bases not matched to a gene: 2. CDR3: CASSLSGRGTDTQYF. The DNA of the CDR3 is TGTGCCAGCAGCTTGAGCGGGAGGGGAACAGATACGCAGTATTTT. Combining the CDR3 with reference TRBV5-4 and TRBJ2-3 gives the whole variable domain ETGVTQSPTHLIKTRGQQVTLRCSSQSGHNTVSWYQQALGQGPQFIFQYYREEENGRGNFPPRFSGLQFPNYSSELNVNALELDDSALYLCASSLSGRGTDTQYFGPGTRLTVL.

The chain employs TRBV2 and TRBJ2-3, with 7 bases that match TRBD2. The CDR3 spans 15 residues. Germline trimming cut 8 bases from V and 0 bases from J; bases unmatched to any gene: 8. Germline CDR1 and CDR2: SNHLY and FYNNEI. In DNA, the CDR3 is TGTGCCAGCTGTTCGATGCGGGAGAGCACAGATACGCAGTATTTT. This sequence encodes CASCSMRESTDTQYF.

The chain employs TRBV27 and TRBJ2-1; 9 bases match TRBD2. The CDR3 has 16 amino acids. The ends lost 6 bases at V and 5 bases at J; junction bases unmatched: 11. Germline-derived CDR1 and CDR2 are MNHEY and SMNVEV (reference sequence). CDR3 sequence (DNA): TGTGCCAGCAGCCGGAATTGGCTAGCGGGAAACAATGAGCAGTTCTTC. Translated, it gives CASSRNWLAGNNEQFF.

The rearrangement joins TRBV7-3 to TRBJ1-4, with TRBD1 matching 7 bases. The germline V gene has CDR1 SGHTA and CDR2 FQGTGA. After removal of 5 bases from V and 3 bases from J, the junction contained 9 bases not matched to a gene. The CDR3 contains 16 residues. CDR3 nucleotides: TGTGCCAGCAGCCCGTCCCCCGGGACAGCTAATGAAAAACTGTTTTTT. Protein: CASSPSPGTANEKLFF.

The chain uses TRBV18 and TRBJ2-2; D possibly matches TRBD1 or TRBD2 (5 bases each). Germline CDR1 is KGHSH and CDR2 is LQKENI. Trimming pared 4 bases from V and 5 bases from J, leaving 23 bases between. The CDR3 spans 18 residues. The CDR3 loop is CASSLKLLSGTYTGELFF. The CDR3 bases are TGTGCCAGCTCACTGAAGCTCTTATCGGGGACCTATACCGGGGAGCTGTTTTTT. Using reference TRBV18 and TRBJ2-2 for the parts outside the CDR3, the full variable domain is NAGVMQNPRHLVRRRGQEARLRCSPMKGHSHVYWYRQLPEEGLKFMVYLQKENIIDESGMPKERFSAEFPKEGPSILRIQQVVRGDSAAYFCASSLKLLSGTYTGELFFGEGSRLTVL.

V usage is TRBV6-6 and J usage is TRBJ2-2; 9 bases are a match to TRBD2. CDR3 size: 16 residues. After removal of 7 bases from V and 1 base from J, the junction contained 7 bases not matched to a gene. Germline V lookup: CDR1 MNHNY, CDR2 SVGAGI (reference sequence). The CDR3 reads CASTPHSGRNTGELFF. The CDR3 DNA reads TGTGCCAGCACTCCTCATAGCGGGAGGAACACCGGGGAGCTGTTTTTT.

V and J are TRBV30 and TRBJ1-3; D is unresolved. This CDR3 contains 15 residues. V lost 3 bases to trimming and J lost 0 bases, with 12 bases between them. Per germline, CDR1 GTSNPN and CDR2 SVGIG (reference sequence). CDR3 nucleotides: TGTGCCTGGAGGCCAGTTTTTAGCTCTGGAAACACCATATATTTT. Translation: CAWRPVFSSGNTIYF.

The DNA of the CDR3 is TGTGCCAGCAGCGTGTCGCCCGGGACAGTCGCTTACGAGCAGTACTTC. Translating gives CASSVSPGTVAYEQYF. V gene TRBV9 combines with J gene TRBJ2-7, with 7 nucleotides matching TRBD1. The CDR3 length is 16 residues. J lost 4 bases, V lost 2 bases, and 12 bases had no gene match. Germline loops: CDR1 SGDLS, CDR2 YYNGEE.

This rearrangement joins TRBV29-1 to TRBJ2-7; 8 positions agree with TRBD1. There are 14 residues in the CDR3. With V trimmed by 7 bases and J by 2 bases, 10 bases remained unmatched. Germline V gene sequence: CDR1 SQVTM, CDR2 ANQGSEA. CDR3 loop: CSATARDRPYEQYF. The CDR3 DNA reads as TGCAGCGCTACGGCCAGGGACAGGCCCTACGAGCAGTACTTC.

The chain is built from TRBV6-6 and TRBJ2-3; possibly TRBD1 for D (6 bases). The germline V gene has CDR1 MNHNY and CDR2 SVGAGI (reference sequence). CDR3 length: 13 amino acids. V lost 7 bases and J 1 base, leaving 9 bases between the germline ends. The CDR3 DNA is TGTGCCAGCACCAACAGGGGCACAGATACGCAGTATTTT. It codes for CASTNRGTDTQYF.

This chain connects TRBV28 to TRBJ2-1, with D hard to call. Between the trimmed V and J ends, which lost 8 bases and 0 bases, there was a span of 17 bases. The CDR3 is 16 amino acids. Germline V CDR1 and CDR2: MDHEN, SYDVKM. The CDR3 region has the DNA TGTGCCAGCGGGCGGTGGGTTCGTGGCTCCTACAATGAGCAGTTCTTC. It specifies CASGRWVRGSYNEQFF.

The chain uses TRBV30 and TRBJ1-1; possibly TRBD1 for D (6 bases). There are 15 residues in the CDR3. Trimming removed 1 base at V and 4 bases at J, with 16 bases between. Germline V CDR1 and CDR2: GTSNPN, SVGIG (reference sequence). CDR3: CAWSGYRELGTEAFF. The CDR3 nucleotides are TGTGCCTGGAGTGGGTACAGGGAGTTGGGCACTGAAGCTTTCTTT.

J is TRBJ2-7 and V is TRBV5-4; a possible D gene is TRBD2 (6 bases). V lost 4 bases to trimming and J lost 0 bases, with 17 bases between them. CDR1 SGHNT and CDR2 YYREEE come from the germline V gene (reference sequence). The CDR3 is 16 residues long. This CDR3 is CASSLERYGSSYEQYF. The CDR3 DNA sequence: TGTGCCAGCAGCCTAGAGCGTTACGGGAGCTCCTACGAGCAGTACTTC.

This clone was picked up one time. The V gene is TRBV5-3, the J gene TRBJ2-7; TRBD2 agrees at 9 bases. TRBV5-3 is given ORF status, its function remaining uncertain. This CDR3 is built from 17 residues. The V gene end was trimmed by 4 bases and the J gene end by 2 bases; junction bases not matched to a gene: 13. The CDR3 DNA sequence: TGTGCCAGAAGCCCGGCCCCTAGCGGGACTAGCCCCTACGAGCAGTACTTC. It codes for CARSPAPSGTSPYEQYF.

The V gene is TRBV11-2, the J gene TRBJ2-3, with 12 bases identical to TRBD2. The CDR3 is 16 residues long. Germline CDR1 reads SGHAT; CDR2 reads FQNNGV. With 4 bases clipped from V and 1 base from J, the junction kept 3 bases outside the gene matches. This chain's CDR3 is CASSSRLAGGTDTQYF. CDR3 sequence (DNA): TGTGCCAGCAGCTCCAGACTAGCGGGGGGCACAGATACGCAGTATTTT.

The genes are TRBV28 and TRBJ2-4, with 7 positions matching TRBD1. V lost 9 bases, J lost 4 bases, and 9 bases stayed unmatched. Germline assignment: CDR1 MDHEN and CDR2 SYDVKM. The CDR3 contains 14 residues. CDR3 protein: CASFPGTEKNIQYF. The CDR3, as DNA: TGTGCCAGTTTCCCCGGGACAGAGAAAAACATTCAGTACTTC.

CDR3 region: CASSERGLSGNTIYF. The DNA for the CDR3 is TGTGCCAGCAGTGAAAGGGGGCTCAGTGGAAACACCATATATTTT. V gene TRBV2 combines with J gene TRBJ1-3; TRBD1 agrees at 7 bases. The trim removed 2 bases at V and 3 bases at J, leaving 4 bases unmatched. This CDR3 contains 15 residues. Germline CDR1 reads SNHLY; CDR2 reads FYNNEI. The full variable domain, with the rest looked up from reference TRBV2 and TRBJ1-3, is EPEVTQTPSHQVTQMGQEVILRCVPISNHLYFYWYRQILGQKVEFLVSFYNNEISEKSEIFDDQFSVERPDGSNFTLKIRSTKLEDSAMYFCASSERGLSGNTIYFGEGSWLTVV.

CDR3 amino acids: CASSTLPQGWGPYEQYF. In DNA form, the CDR3 reads TGTGCCAGTAGTACCCTCCCACAGGGCTGGGGGCCCTACGAGCAGTACTTC. The chain combines TRBV19 with TRBJ2-7; a possible D gene is TRBD1 (6 bases). This CDR3 region has 17 residues. Germline assignment: CDR1 LNHDA and CDR2 SQIVND (reference sequence). Trimming removed 4 bases at V and 2 bases at J, with 21 bases between.

J is TRBJ2-2 and V is TRBV5-8, with D possibly matching TRBD1 (6 bases). This CDR3 contains 15 residues. Germline V gene data show CDR1 as SGHTS and CDR2 as YDEGEE. V lost 4 bases and J 4 bases, leaving 14 bases between the germline ends. The CDR3 region is CASSPRDKATGELFF. The CDR3 bases are TGTGCCAGCAGCCCCCGGGACAAAGCCACCGGGGAGCTGTTTTTT.

This clone was seen once. V usage is TRBV5-1 and J usage is TRBJ2-7, with 9 bases matching TRBD1. The junction had 8 bases not matched to a gene; V was cut back by 0 bases and J by 10 bases. Germline values: CDR1 SGHRS, CDR2 YFSETQ. This CDR3 spans 14 amino acids. CDR3 sequence (DNA): TGCGCCAGCAGCTTGGACAGGGGGCCGGGGAACCAGTACTTC. Translating gives CASSLDRGPGNQYF.

The chain joins TRBV4-2 to TRBJ2-7; TRBD2 aligns across 10 bases. Germline trimming cut 2 bases from V and 0 bases from J; bases unmatched to any gene: 1. The CDR3 is 15 residues long. From germline, CDR1 is LGHNA and CDR2 YNFKEQ. In nucleotides, the CDR3 is TGTGCCAGCAGCCAATCTAGCGGGGGCTCCTACGAGCAGTACTTC. Its translation is CASSQSSGGSYEQYF.

The sample holds one count of this clone. V usage is TRBV5-4 and J usage is TRBJ2-7, with a weak D call TRBD2 (6 bases). This CDR3 has 17 amino acids. Germline V lookup: CDR1 SGHNT, CDR2 YYREEE (reference sequence). The V end was cut by 0 bases, the J end by 5 bases, with 21 bases between. CDR3 sequence reads: CASSLEGGGNPLHEQYF. The CDR3 DNA follows: TGTGCCAGCAGCTTGGAGGGAGGCGGGAACCCTCTCCACGAGCAGTACTTC.

J is TRBJ2-3 and V is TRBV6-1; TRBD2 might be the D (5 bases). The V end was cut by 5 bases, the J end by 0 bases, with 12 bases between. This CDR3 has 15 residues. In germline, CDR1 is MNHNS, CDR2 SASEGT. The CDR3 DNA reads as TGTGCCAGCAGTTCTCGGACTGTTAGCACAGATACGCAGTATTTT. It translates to CASSSRTVSTDTQYF.

The chain carries TRBV18 and TRBJ1-2, with 8 positions matching TRBD1. Trimming at V came to 0 bases and at J to 6 bases, leaving 6 bases not matched to a gene. The CDR3 runs to 15 residues. Germline V gene data show CDR1 as KGHSH and CDR2 as LQKENI. The CDR3 region has the DNA TGTGCCAGCTCACCACCGGGCAGGGGGCGAGATGGCTACACCTTC. Its protein product is CASSPPGRGRDGYTF.

J is TRBJ1-2 and V is TRBV18; D is ambiguous. Germline loops: CDR1 KGHSH, CDR2 LQKENI. V was shortened by 2 bases and J by 0 bases, with 7 bases between the two germline ends. The CDR3 has 14 residues. This CDR3 is CASSPSSSNYGYTF. The CDR3 DNA reads TGTGCCAGCTCACCATCTTCCTCTAACTATGGCTACACCTTC.

This sequence joins TRBV29-1 and TRBJ2-7; 7 nucleotides agree with TRBD1. The CDR3 extends over 12 amino acids. Germline values: CDR1 SQVTM, CDR2 ANQGSEA. The V segment lost 7 bases and the J segment 1 base; nucleotides outside the gene matches: 4. For the CDR3, the DNA is TGCAGCGCCTGGGACAGTTCCTACGAGCAGTACTTC. This encodes CSAWDSSYEQYF.

The chain uses TRBV18 and TRBJ2-2; 10 bases match TRBD2. This CDR3 has 19 residues. Germline CDR1 reads KGHSH; CDR2 reads LQKENI. V dropped 8 bases and J dropped 0; count of bases not matched to a gene: 15. The CDR3 is CASRTGILAGGSNTGELFF. The CDR3 nucleotides are TGTGCCAGCCGCACCGGAATATTAGCGGGAGGATCGAACACCGGGGAGCTGTTTTTT.

Worth noting for this clone: Other DNA sequences in the same sample also yield this CDR3. This chain connects TRBV19 to TRBJ2-3; 11 bases line up with TRBD2. Germline CDR1 and CDR2: LNHDA and SQIVND (reference sequence). The CDR3 loop spans 16 amino acids. V trimming: 2 bases; J trimming: 2 bases; junction bases outside the gene matches: 3. As DNA, the CDR3 is TGTGCCAGTAGTATACTAGCGGGAGGACCCACAGATACGCAGTATTTT. Encoded protein: CASSILAGGPTDTQYF.